The next 10 T cell receptor beta chains were all read from a single sample in a study of cytomegalovirus exposure and HLA in healthy donors. Libraries were prepared by immunoSEQ multiplex PCR; TCRdb keeps only in-frame clonotypes and omits some of them. Here the sample spans about 130,000 clones, around 86% being singletons. Sequenced material: PBMCs. These receptors came from a young woman in good health and CMV-seronegative.

The chain has TRBV6-1 and TRBJ2-7; D is ambiguous. V was cut by 1 base and J by 3 bases, with 7 bases left in between. The CDR3 is made up of 13 amino acids. Germline CDR1 and CDR2: MNHNS and SASEGT. The DNA of the CDR3 is TGTGCCAGCAGTGAAGTCACTGACTACGAGCAGTACTTC. This codes for CASSEVTDYEQYF.

The chain is built from TRBV19 and TRBJ2-6; D gene ambiguous. The CDR3 length is 15 residues. The V gene's germline CDR1 is LNHDA and CDR2 SQIVND (reference sequence). Trimming removed 3 bases at V and 4 bases at J, with 10 bases between. The CDR3 protein is CASSILSQGANVLTF. The CDR3 bases are TGTGCCAGTAGTATCCTCTCCCAGGGGGCCAACGTCCTGACTTTC.

V is TRBV18 and J is TRBJ2-1; 9 bases agree with TRBD2. Trimming took 0 bases from V and 3 from J; bases not matched to a gene: 3. The CDR3 is 16 residues long. Germline V lookup: CDR1 KGHSH, CDR2 LQKENI. Here the CDR3 DNA reads TGTGCCAGCTCACCACCTAGCGGGAGTTACTACAATGAGCAGTTCTTC. Its protein is CASSPPSGSYYNEQFF.

Here the CDR3 DNA reads TGTGCCAGCAGCTTACTGAGAGGCCTACCCCCTATGAACACTGAAGCTTTCTTT. This translates into CASSLLRGLPPMNTEAFF. The rearrangement uses TRBV5-4 and TRBJ1-1, with no clear D. Germline V gene sequence: CDR1 SGHNT, CDR2 YYREEE (reference sequence). The CDR3 extends over 18 amino acids. The V end was cut by 2 bases, the J end by 0 bases, with 20 bases between.

This clone is a singleton in its sample. The chain has TRBV10-2 and TRBJ2-1, with 8 bases aligning to TRBD2. The CDR3 totals 12 residues. Germline-derived CDR1 and CDR2 are WSHSY and SAAADI. J was trimmed by 10 bases and V by 3 bases; bases with no gene match: 2. As DNA, the CDR3 is TGCGCCAGCAGTGAAGGACTAGCCGAGCAGTTCTTC. The encoded protein is CASSEGLAEQFF.

The chain employs TRBV28 and TRBJ2-1; D unresolved. The CDR3 is 14 residues long. Trimming removed 6 bases at V and 4 bases at J, with 13 bases between. Germline loops: CDR1 MDHEN, CDR2 SYDVKM. The CDR3 DNA follows: TGTGCCAGCAGGTCGGGTCCTCCTTACAATGAGCAGTTCTTC. This translates into CASRSGPPYNEQFF.

The chain recombines TRBV4-1 with TRBJ2-3; D perhaps matches TRBD1 (5 bases). The V gene lost 0 bases and the J gene lost 8 bases, with 18 bases spanning the gap. CDR3 size: 16 residues. Germline V gene lookup returns CDR1 MGHRA and CDR2 YSYEKL. The CDR3 is CASSQERTTQEGTQYF. DNA of the CDR3: TGCGCCAGCAGCCAAGAACGGACAACACAAGAAGGTACGCAGTATTTT.

This clone was seen a handful of times. The V and J genes are TRBV6-4 and TRBJ1-1, with D perhaps TRBD1 (5 bases). The CDR3 is 13 amino acids. Germline lookup yields CDR1 MRHNA and CDR2 SNTAGT. The ends were cut back, 5 bases at V and 1 base at J, with 8 bases in the middle. Written as DNA, the CDR3 is TGTGCCAGCAGTTCTACAGGGAACACTGAAGCTTTCTTT. Protein sequence: CASSSTGNTEAFF.

This chain links TRBV10-2 with TRBJ1-1; 9 bases match TRBD1. The germline V gene encodes CDR1 WSHSY and CDR2 SAAADI. The ends lost 8 bases at V and 8 bases at J; junction bases unmatched: 6. The CDR3 length is 12 residues. The CDR3 loop reads CASGWGQGEAFF. Written as DNA, the CDR3 is TGCGCCAGCGGATGGGGACAGGGAGAAGCTTTCTTT.

The V call is TRBV7-9, the J call TRBJ1-2; TRBD1 aligns across 11 bases. Germline values: CDR1 SEHNR, CDR2 FQNEAQ (reference sequence). The V segment lost 5 bases and the J segment 8 bases; nucleotides outside the gene matches: 13. The CDR3 is 16 residues long. CDR3 region: CASSPGRDRGERGYTF. The CDR3 region has the DNA TGTGCCAGCAGCCCAGGCCGGGACAGGGGGGAAAGGGGCTACACCTTC.